The entry below describes one TCR beta chain. Sampled blood was obtained at baseline, cycle 4 day 1, and cycle 7 day 1. This sample is drawn from a study of OX40 agonist ivuxolimab in advanced cancers. Study details: Therapy given before enrollment (anti-PD-1, anti-PD-L1 or anti-CTLA-4) was allowed, and around 41% had some.

CDR1 is MNHEY and CDR2 is SMNVEV in the germline V gene (reference sequence). The CDR3 runs 15 residues. V lost 0 bases to trimming and J lost 1 base, with 8 bases between them. Generated by immunoSEQ multiplex PCR, the TCRdb table keeps only in-frame clones and is missing some. The sample holds 45,000 to 65,000 clones, around 90% seen once. J is TRBJ2-3 and V is TRBV27; D call uncertain. The specimen was CD4+ or CD8+ T cells sorted from blood, collected in a trial of the OX40 agonist ivuxolimab. The receptor was isolated from an adult with an advanced solid tumor such as melanoma, head and neck, liver or kidney cancer. The chain's CDR3 is CASSLSSWRTDTQYF. The DNA of the CDR3 is TGTGCCAGCAGTTTATCGTCGTGGCGCACAGATACGCAGTATTTT.